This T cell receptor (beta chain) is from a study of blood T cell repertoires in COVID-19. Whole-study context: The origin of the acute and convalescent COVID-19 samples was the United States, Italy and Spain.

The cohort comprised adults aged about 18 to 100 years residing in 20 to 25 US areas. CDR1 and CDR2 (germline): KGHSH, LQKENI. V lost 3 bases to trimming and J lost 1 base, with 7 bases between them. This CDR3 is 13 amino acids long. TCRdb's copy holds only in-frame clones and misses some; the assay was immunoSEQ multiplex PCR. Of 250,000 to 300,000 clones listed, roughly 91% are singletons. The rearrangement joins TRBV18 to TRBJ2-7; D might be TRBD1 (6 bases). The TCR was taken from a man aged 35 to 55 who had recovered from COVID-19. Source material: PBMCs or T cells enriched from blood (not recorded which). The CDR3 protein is CASSPDRSYEQYF. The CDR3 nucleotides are TGTGCCAGCTCACCGGACAGATCCTACGAGCAGTACTTC.